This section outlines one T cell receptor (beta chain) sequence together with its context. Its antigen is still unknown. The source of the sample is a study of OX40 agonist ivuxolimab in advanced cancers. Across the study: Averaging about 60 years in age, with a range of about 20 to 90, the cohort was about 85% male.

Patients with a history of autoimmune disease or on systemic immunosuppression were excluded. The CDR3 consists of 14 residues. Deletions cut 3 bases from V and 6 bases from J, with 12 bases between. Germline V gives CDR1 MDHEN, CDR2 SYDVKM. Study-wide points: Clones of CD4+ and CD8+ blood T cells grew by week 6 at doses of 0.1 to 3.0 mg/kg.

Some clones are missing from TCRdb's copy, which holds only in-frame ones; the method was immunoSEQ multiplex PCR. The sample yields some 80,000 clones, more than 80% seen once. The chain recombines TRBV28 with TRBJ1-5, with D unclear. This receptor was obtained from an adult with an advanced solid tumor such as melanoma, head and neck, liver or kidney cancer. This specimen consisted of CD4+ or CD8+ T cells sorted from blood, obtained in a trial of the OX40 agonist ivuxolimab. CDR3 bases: TGTGCCAGCAGTTTGGTGCAGGCCCGTCAGCCCCAGCATTTT. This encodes CASSLVQARQPQHF.